This T cell receptor beta chain stems from a study of neurological immune-mediated disorders. There are many counts of this clonotype. Time point noted: longitudinal time-point 3. Trimming cost V 3 bases and J 1 base, with 9 bases left between them. The V gene's germline CDR1 is DFQATT and CDR2 SNEGSKA (reference sequence). The CDR3 contains 14 residues. The making of cDNA relied on 5'RACE with 10-nucleotide random UMIs. TCRdb reprocessed the 5' RACE reads via MiXCR and lists one record per CDR3 protein. The sample lists approximately 100,000 distinct CDR3 sequences; more than 10% were seen once. Sequencing was performed on PBMCs. The chain recombines TRBV20-1 with TRBJ2-2; the D gene is possibly TRBD2 (6 bases). The origin of this receptor is a female donor with HTLV-1-associated myelopathy (HAM/TSP). The CDR3 sequence is CSARWDWNTGELFF. DNA for the CDR3: TGCAGTGCTAGGTGGGACTGGAACACCGGGGAGCTGTTTTTT.